This T cell receptor (beta chain) was identified in a study of human T cells and chemical hapten exposure. Study-level background: The variation in per-sample TCR yields arose mainly from small differences in pooled library volumes.

As for time point: healthy volunteer bleed at 2 weeks. The study extracted total RNA from unfractionated whole blood. For the library, individual cDNA molecules each received unique molecular identifiers. Per the original methods: Across samples, TCR counts had a median of roughly 100,000 and ranged from about 23,224 to 700,000. TCRdb independently ran MiXCR on the RACE reads; one entry per CDR3 protein. These V and J calls originate from TCRdb's pipeline instead of the authors' own analysis. The sample yields about 41,000 distinct CDR3 sequences, less than 4.5% seen once. The V gene's germline CDR1 is MNHEY and CDR2 SMNVEV (reference sequence). V lost 0 bases, J lost 4 bases, and 5 bases stayed unmatched. The CDR3 has 15 residues.

This clonotype was sampled from a human donor in good health. Some clones in this sample may be carry-over from other donors' samples. The sequenced material came from whole blood. This rearrangement joins TRBV27 to TRBJ2-7, with 8 bases lining up with TRBD1. Written as DNA, the CDR3 is TGTGCCAGCAGTTTATCGTCAGGGGGCGCGTACGAGCAGTACTTC. This gives the protein CASSLSSGGAYEQYF.